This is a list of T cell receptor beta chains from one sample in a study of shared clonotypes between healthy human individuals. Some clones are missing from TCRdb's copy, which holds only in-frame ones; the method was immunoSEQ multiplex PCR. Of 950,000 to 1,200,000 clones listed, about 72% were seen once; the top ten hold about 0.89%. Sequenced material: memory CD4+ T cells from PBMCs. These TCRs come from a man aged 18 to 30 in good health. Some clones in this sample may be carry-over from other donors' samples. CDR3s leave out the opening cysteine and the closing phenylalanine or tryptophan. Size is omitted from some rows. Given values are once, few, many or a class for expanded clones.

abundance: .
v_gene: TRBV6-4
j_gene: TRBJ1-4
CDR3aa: ASRPNEKLF

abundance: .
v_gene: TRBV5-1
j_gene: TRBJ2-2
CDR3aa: ASSRQIADPAGELF

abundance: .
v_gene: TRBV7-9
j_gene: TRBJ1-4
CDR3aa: ASSSWTELNEKLF

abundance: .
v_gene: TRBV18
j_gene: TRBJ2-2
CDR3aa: ASSPRQGTGELF

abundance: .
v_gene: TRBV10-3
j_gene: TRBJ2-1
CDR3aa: AISPPGQGRNEQF

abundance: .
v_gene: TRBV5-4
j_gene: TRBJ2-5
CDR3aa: ASSPAWGETQY

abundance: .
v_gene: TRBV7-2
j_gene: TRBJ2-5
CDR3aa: ASMGETQY

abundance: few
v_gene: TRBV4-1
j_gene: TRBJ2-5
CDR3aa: ASSLLNTQETQY

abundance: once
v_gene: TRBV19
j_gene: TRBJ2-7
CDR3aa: ASSLRTSGSYEQY

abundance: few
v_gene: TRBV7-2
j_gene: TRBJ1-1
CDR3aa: ASSLRTPNTEAF

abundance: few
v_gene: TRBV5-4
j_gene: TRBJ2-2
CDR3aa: ASSLGGRNTGELF

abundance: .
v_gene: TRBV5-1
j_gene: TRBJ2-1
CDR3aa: ASSRMGRTQYNEQF

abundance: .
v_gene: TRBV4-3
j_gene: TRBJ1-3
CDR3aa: ASSQEPGNTIY

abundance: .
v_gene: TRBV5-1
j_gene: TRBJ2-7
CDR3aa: ASTSDLLSSYEQY

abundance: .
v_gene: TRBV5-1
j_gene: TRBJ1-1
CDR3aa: ASSPGTGGTEAF

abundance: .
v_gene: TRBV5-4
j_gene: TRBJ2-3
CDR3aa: ASSRPGTSGRGGTDTQY

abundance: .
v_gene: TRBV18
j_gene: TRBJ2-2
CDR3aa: ASSPRQGNTGELF

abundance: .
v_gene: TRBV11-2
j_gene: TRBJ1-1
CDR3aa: ASSLDLRLNTEAF

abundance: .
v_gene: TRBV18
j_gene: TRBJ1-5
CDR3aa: ASSPQQEGNQPQH

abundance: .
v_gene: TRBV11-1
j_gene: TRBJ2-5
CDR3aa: ASSSDPYAETQY

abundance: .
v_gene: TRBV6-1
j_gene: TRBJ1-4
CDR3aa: ASSDISGTVEKLF

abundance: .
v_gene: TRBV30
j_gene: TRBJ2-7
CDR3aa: AWGGQAVGEQY

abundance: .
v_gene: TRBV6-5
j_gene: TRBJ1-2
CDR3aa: ASSYSGTRGDGYT

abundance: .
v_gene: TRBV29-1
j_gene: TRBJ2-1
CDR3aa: SVEHFGFDEQF

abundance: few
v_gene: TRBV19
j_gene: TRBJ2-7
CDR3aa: ASTASGVSYEQY

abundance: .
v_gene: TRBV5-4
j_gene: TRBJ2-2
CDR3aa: ASSLAARSSLF

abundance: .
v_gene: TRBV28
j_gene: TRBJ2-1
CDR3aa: ASSLHGTLPYNEQF

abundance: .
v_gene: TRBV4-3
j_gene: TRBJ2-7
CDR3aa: ASRYIGTSGNDEQY

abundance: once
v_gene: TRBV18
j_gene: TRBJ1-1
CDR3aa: ASSPAGMNTEAF

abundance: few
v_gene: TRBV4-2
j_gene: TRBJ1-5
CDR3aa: ASSQGRGIPNQPQH

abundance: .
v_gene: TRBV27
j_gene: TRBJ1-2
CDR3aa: ASSFPGAGYT

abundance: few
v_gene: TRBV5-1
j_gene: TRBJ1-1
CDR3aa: TSSIRTGGEAF

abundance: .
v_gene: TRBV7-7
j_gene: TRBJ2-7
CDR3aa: ASSLALFPSYEQY

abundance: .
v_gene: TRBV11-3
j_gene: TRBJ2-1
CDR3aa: ASSLGVGSSYNEQF

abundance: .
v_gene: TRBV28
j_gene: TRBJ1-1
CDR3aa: ASRLPRTNTEAF

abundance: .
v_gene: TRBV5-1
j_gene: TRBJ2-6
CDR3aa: ASSLRDPSGANVLT

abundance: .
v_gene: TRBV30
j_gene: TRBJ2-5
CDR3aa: AWTGGETQY

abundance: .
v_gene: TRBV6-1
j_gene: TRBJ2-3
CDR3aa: ASSEFLQGVGAQY

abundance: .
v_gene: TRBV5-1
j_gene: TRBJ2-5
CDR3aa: ASSNGQAKTQY

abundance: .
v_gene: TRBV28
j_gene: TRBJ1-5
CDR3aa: ASRTLTSGRAYSNQPQH

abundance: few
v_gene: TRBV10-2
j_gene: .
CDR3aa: ASSDPAPYEQY

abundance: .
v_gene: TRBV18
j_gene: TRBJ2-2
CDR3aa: ASSPRVNTGELF

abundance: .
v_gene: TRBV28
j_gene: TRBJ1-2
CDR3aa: ASSSTGGSGLLGYT

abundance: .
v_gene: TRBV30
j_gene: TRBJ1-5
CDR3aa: AWSSDGRQPQH

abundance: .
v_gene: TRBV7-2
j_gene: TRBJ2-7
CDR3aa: ASSLDGSRYEQY

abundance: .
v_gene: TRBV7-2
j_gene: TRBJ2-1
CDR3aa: ASTDRLAGTEQF

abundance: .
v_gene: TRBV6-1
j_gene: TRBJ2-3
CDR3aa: ASPPSGRTDTQY

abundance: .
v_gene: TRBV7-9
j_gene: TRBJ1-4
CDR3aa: ASSPEGDRAGLF

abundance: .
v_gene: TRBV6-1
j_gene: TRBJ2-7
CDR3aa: ASSSGATYEQY

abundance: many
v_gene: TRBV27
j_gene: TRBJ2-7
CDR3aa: ASSLRRGPYEQY

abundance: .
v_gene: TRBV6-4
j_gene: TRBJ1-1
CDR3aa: ASRPRGWDTEAF

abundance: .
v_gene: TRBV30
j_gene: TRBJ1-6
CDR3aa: AATGIYNSPLH

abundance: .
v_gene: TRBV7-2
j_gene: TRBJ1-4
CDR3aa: ASSRDGISFNEKLF

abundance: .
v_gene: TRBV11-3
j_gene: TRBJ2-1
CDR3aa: ASSLFAGTNSGEQF